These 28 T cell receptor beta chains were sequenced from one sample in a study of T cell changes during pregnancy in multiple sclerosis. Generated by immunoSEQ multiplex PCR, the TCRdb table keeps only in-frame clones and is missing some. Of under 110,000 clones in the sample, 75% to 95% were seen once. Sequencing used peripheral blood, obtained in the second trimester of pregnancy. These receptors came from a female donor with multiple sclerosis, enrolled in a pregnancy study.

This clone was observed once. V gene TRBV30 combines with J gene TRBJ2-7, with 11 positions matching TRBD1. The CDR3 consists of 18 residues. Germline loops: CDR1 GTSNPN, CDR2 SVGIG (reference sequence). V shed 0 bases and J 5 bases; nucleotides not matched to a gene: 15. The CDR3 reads CAWSVLVVRGQGGHEQYF. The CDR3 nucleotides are TGTGCCTGGAGTGTACTAGTGGTTAGGGGACAGGGGGGCCACGAGCAGTACTTC.

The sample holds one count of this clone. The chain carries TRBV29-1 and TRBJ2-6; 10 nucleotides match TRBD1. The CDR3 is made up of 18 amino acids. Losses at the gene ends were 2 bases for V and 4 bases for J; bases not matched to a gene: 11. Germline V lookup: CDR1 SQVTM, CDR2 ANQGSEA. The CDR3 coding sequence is TGCAGCGTTGAAACAAGGGACAGGGGAGATTCGGGGGCCAACGTCCTGACTTTC. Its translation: CSVETRDRGDSGANVLTF.

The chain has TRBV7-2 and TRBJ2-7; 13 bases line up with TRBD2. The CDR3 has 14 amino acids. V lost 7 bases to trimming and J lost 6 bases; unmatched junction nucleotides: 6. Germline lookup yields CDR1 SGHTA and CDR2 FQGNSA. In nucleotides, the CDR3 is TGTGCCAGCAAACTAGCGGGAGGGCCTCTCGAGCAGTACTTC. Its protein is CASKLAGGPLEQYF.

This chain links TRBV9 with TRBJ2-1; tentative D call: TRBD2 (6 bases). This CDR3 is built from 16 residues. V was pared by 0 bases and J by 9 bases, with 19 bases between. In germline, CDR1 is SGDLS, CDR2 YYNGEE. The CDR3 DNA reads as TGTGCCAGCAGCGTAGGAGTAGTCGGGAGCGTAGGTGAGCAGTTCTTC. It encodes CASSVGVVGSVGEQFF.

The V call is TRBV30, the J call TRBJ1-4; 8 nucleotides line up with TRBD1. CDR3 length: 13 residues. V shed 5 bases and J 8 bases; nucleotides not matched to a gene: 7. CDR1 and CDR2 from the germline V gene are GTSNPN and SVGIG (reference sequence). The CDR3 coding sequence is TGTGCCTGGCAGGGGGCGCGGGCCGAAAAACTGTTTTTT. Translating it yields CAWQGARAEKLFF.

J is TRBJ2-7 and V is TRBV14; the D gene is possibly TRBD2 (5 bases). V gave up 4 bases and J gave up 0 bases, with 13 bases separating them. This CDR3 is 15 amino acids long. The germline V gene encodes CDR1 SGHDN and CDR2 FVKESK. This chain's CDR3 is CASSPTGRASYEQYF. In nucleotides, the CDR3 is TGTGCCAGCAGCCCTACGGGGAGAGCCTCCTACGAGCAGTACTTC.

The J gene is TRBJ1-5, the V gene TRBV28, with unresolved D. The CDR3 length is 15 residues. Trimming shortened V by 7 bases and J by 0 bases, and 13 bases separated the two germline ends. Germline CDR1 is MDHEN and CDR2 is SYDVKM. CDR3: CASKRTVYSNQPQHF. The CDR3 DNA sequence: TGTGCCAGCAAACGGACTGTTTATAGCAATCAGCCCCAGCATTTT.

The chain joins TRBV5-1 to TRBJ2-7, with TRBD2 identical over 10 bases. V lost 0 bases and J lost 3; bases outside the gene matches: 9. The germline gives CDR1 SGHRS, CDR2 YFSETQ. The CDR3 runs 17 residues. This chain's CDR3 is CASSLASGLAQLYEQYF. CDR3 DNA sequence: TGCGCCAGCAGCTTGGCCTCGGGACTAGCGCAACTCTACGAGCAGTACTTC. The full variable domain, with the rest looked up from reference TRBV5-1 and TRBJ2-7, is KAGVTQTPRYLIKTRGQQVTLSCSPISGHRSVSWYQQTPGQGLQFLFEYFSETQRNKGNFPGRFSGRQFSNSRSEMNVSTLELGDSALYLCASSLASGLAQLYEQYFGPGTRLTVT.

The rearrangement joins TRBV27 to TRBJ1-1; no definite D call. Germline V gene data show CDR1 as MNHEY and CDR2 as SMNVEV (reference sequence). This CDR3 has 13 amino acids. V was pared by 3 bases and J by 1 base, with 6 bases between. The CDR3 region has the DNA TGTGCCAGCAGTTTTTGGGCGAACACTGAAGCTTTCTTT. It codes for CASSFWANTEAFF.

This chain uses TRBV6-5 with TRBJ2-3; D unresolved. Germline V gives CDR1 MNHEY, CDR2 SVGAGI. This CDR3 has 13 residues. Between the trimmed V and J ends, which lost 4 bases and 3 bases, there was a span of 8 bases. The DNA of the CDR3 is TGTGCCAGCAGTTCCACAACGACAGATACGCAGTATTTT. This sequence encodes CASSSTTTDTQYF.

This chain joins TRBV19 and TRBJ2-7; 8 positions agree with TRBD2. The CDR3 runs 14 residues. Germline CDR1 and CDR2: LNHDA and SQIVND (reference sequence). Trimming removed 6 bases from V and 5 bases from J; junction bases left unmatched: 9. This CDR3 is CASSKLAERNEQYF. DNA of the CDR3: TGTGCCAGTAGCAAACTAGCGGAGAGGAACGAGCAGTACTTC.

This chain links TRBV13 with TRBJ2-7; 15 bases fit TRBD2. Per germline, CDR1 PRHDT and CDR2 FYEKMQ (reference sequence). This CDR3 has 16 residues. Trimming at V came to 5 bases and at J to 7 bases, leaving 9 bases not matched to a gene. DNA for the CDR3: TGTGCCAGCAGCACGGAGGGACTAGCGGGAGGCGGGGAGCAGTACTTC. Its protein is CASSTEGLAGGGEQYF.

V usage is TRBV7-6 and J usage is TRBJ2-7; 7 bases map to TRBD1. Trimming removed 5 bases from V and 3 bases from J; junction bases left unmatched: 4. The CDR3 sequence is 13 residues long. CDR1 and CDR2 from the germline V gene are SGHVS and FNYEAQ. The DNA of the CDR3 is TGTGCCAGCAGCCTGTGGGACAGCTACGAGCAGTACTTC. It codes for CASSLWDSYEQYF.

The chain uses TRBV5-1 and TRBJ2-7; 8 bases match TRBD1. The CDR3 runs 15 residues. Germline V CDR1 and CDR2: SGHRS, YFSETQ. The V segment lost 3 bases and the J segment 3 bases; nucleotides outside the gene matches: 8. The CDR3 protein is CASSSPGTGDYEQYF. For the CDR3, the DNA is TGCGCCAGCAGCTCCCCCGGGACAGGCGACTACGAGCAGTACTTC.

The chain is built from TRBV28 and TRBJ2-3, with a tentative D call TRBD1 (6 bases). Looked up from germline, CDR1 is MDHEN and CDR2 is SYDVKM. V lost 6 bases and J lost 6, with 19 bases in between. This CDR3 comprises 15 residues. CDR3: CASRSRTVSLDTQYF. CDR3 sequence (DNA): TGTGCCAGCAGAAGTAGGACAGTGTCATTGGATACGCAGTATTTT. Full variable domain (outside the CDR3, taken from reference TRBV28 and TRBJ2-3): DVKVTQSSRYLVKRTGEKVFLECVQDMDHENMFWYRQDPGLGLRLIYFSYDVKMKEKGDIPEGYSVSREKKERFSLILESASTNQTSMYLCASRSRTVSLDTQYFGPGTRLTVL.

CDR3 coding DNA: TGTGCCAGCAGCATGACAGGGTCGCAGGACATTAATGGCTACACCTTC. Translation: CASSMTGSQDINGYTF. The chain carries TRBV9 and TRBJ1-2, with 7 nucleotides matching TRBD1. V gave up 4 bases and J gave up 6 bases; unmatched junction bases: 15. Germline CDR1 SGDLS, CDR2 YYNGEE. This CDR3 has 16 residues.

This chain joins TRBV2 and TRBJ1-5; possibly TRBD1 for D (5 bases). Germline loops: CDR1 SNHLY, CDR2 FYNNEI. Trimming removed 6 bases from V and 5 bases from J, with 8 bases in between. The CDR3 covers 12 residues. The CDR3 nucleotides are TGTGCCAGCAGGAGGGACTATCAGCCCCAGCATTTT. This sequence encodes CASRRDYQPQHF.

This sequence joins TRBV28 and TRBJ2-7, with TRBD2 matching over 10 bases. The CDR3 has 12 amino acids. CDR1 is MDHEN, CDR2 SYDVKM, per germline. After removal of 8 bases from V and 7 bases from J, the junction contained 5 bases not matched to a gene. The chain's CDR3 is CASRAGGGEQYF. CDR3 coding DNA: TGTGCCAGCCGAGCGGGAGGGGGTGAGCAGTACTTC.

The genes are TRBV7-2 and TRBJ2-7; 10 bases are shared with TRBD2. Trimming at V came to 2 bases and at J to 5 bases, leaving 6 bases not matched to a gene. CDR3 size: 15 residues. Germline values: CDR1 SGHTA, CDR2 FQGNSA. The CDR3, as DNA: TGTGCCAGCAGCTTAAGGGCTAGCGGGAGAGACGAGCAGTACTTC. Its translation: CASSLRASGRDEQYF.

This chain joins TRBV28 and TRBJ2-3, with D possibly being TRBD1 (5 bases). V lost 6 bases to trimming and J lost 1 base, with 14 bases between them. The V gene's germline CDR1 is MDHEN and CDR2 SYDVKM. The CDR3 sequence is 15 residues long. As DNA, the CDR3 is TGTGCCAGCAGGTCCAGGGTAACGGGCACAGATACGCAGTATTTT. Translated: CASRSRVTGTDTQYF.

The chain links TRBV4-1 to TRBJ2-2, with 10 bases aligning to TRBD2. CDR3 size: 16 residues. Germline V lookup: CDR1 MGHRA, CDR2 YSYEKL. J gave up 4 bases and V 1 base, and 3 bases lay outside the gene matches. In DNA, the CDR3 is TGCGCCAGCAGCCAAGGTAGCGGGAGGCCCACCGGGGAGCTGTTTTTT. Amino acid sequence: CASSQGSGRPTGELFF.

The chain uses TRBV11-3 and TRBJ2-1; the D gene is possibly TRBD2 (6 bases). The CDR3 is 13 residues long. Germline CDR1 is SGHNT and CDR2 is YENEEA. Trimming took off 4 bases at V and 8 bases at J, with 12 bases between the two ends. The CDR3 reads CASSSRPGDEQFF. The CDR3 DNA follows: TGTGCCAGCAGCTCCCGTCCGGGGGATGAGCAGTTCTTC.

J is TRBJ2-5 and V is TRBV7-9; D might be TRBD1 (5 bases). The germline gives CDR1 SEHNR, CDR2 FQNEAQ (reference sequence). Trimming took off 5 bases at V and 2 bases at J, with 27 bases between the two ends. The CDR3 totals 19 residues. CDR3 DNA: TGTGCCAGCAGCGAGCCAGGGCGGCAATATCCTTCATCTCAAGAGACCCAGTACTTC. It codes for CASSEPGRQYPSSQETQYF.

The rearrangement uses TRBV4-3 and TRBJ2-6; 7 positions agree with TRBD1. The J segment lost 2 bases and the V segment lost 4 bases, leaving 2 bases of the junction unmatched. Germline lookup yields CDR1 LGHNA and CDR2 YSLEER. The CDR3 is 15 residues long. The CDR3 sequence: CASSPGTAGANVLTF. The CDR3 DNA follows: TGCGCCAGCAGCCCCGGGACAGCTGGGGCCAACGTCCTGACTTTC.

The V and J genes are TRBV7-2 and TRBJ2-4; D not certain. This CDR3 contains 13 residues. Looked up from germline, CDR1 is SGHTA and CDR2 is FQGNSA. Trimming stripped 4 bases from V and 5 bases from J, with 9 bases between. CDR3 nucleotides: TGTGCCAGCAGCTCACCTACCGAAAACATTCAGTACTTC. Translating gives CASSSPTENIQYF.

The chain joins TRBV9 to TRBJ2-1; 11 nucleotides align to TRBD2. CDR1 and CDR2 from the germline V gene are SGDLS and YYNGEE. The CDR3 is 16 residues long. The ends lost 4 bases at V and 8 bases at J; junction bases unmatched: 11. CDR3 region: CASSSGTSGWSDEQFF. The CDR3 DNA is TGTGCCAGCAGCAGCGGGACTAGCGGTTGGAGCGATGAGCAGTTCTTC.

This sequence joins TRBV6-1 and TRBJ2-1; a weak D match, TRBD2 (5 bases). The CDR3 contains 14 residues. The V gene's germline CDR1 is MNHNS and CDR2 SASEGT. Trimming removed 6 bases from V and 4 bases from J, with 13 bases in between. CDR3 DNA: TGTGCCAGCAGCCGGGATGGGTCGTACAATGAGCAGTTCTTC. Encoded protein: CASSRDGSYNEQFF.

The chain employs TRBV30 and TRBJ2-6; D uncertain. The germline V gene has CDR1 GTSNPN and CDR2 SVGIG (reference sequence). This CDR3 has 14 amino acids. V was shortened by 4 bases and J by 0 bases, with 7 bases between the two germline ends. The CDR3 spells CAWTRSSGANVLTF. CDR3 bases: TGTGCCTGGACCCGTAGCTCTGGGGCCAACGTCCTGACTTTC.